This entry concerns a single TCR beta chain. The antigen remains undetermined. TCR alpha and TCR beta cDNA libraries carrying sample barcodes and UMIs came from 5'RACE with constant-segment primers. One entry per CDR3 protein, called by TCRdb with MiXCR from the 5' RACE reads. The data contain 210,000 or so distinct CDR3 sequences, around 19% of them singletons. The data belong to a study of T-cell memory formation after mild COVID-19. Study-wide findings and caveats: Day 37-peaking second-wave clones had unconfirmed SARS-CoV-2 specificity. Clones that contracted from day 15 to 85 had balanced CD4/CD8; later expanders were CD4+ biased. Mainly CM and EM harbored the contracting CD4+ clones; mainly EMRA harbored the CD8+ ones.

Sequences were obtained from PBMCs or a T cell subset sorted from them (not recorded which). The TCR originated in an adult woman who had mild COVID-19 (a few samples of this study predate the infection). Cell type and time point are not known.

The CDR3 DNA reads TGCGCCAGCAGCTTGGCGGGGGAAAGGACCTCCGAGCAGTACTTC. Translation gives CASSLAGERTSEQYF. The chain is built from TRBV5-1 and TRBJ2-7, with D tentatively TRBD2 (6 bases). CDR1 is SGHRS and CDR2 is YFSETQ in the germline V gene. Trimming pared 0 bases from V and 6 bases from J, leaving 16 bases between. The CDR3 runs to 15 residues.